In its sample, the clone carrying this TCR beta chain was seen once. This sample was included in a study of blood T cell repertoires in COVID-19. Across the study: Specimens from acute and convalescent COVID-19 originated in the United States, Italy and Spain. From T cells, B-cell-depleted T cells, or PBMCs came the material, which was cDNA or gDNA.

Seattle participants joined during active infection and were tracked over time. The CDR3 loop spans 15 amino acids. In germline, CDR1 is LGHDT, CDR2 YNNKEL (reference sequence). V lost 3 bases to trimming and J lost 1 base; unmatched junction nucleotides: 4. In the authors' methods: How many nucleated cells were present was estimated from reference gene primer amplification. Clones were sequenced by immunoSEQ multiplex PCR, and TCRdb holds only the in-frame ones, with some missing. V, J and clone size are those of that table, while D and trimming were read from the DNA. The data contain about 370,000 clones, approximately 88% of them singletons.

Sequences were obtained from peripheral blood. The V and J genes are TRBV3-1 (or the pseudogene TRBV3-2) and TRBJ2-7, with 9 bases fitting TRBD1. The TCR was taken from a woman aged 25 to 39 with COVID-19, enrolled during active disease. CDR3 loop: CASSQSGTGSYEQYF. The CDR3 DNA reads TGTGCCAGCAGCCAGTCCGGGACAGGGTCCTACGAGCAGTACTTC.